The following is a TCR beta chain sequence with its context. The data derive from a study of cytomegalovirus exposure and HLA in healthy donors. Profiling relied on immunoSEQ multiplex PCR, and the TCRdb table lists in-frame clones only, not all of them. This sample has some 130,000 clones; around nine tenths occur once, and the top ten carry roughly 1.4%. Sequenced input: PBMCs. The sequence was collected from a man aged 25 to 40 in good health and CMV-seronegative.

The CDR3 loop is CASSTSGGLGNQPQHF. CDR3 bases: TGTGCCAGCAGTACCTCTGGTGGGCTTGGTAATCAGCCCCAGCATTTT. The gene calls are TRBV6-6 and TRBJ1-5; D remains ambiguous. CDR3 length: 16 amino acids. Between the trimmed V and J ends, which lost 5 bases and 4 bases, there was a span of 18 bases. Germline V gene lookup returns CDR1 MNHNY and CDR2 SVGAGI (reference sequence).